The rows below give T cell receptor beta chains drawn from one sample of a study of T cells in Graves' hyperthyroidism and ophthalmopathy. Each CDR3 protein is one row after TCRdb ran MiXCR on the multiplex PCR reads. The table has hundreds of thousands of distinct CDR3 sequences, over 15% seen once. Material for sequencing was blood. All receptors come from a woman aged 45-60 years with Graves' hyperthyroidism that later progressed to Graves' ophthalmopathy. Each CDR3 is given with its conserved first and last residue. The D gene is left open where the match is weak. Expanded clones are given a class, and other clones once, few, many or no size at all.

TRBV19	TRBD1	TRBJ1-5	once	TGTGCCAGTAGTCCGAACGCGGGACAGTCGTTTTTTGGCAATCAGCCCCAGCATTTT	CASSPNAGQSFFGNQPQHF
TRBV6-1	TRBD1	TRBJ1-5	many	TGTGCCAGCAGTGAAGAGGACAGGGTGGGACATCAGCCCCAGCATTTT	CASSEEDRVGHQPQHF
TRBV6-5	TRBD2	TRBJ2-3	.	TGTGCCAGCAGTTACCCGTCGGGTAGCGGGGTGGGCACAGATACGCAGTATTTT	CASSYPSGSGVGTDTQYF
TRBV19	TRBD1	TRBJ1-4	few	TGTGCCAGTAGTATCCCCGGGACAGGAAATGAAAAACTGTTTTTT	CASSIPGTGNEKLFF
TRBV15	.	TRBJ2-1	once	TGTGCCACCAGCAGAGTAGGGGCAGGGTCCCTCAATGAGCAGTTCTTC	CATSRVGAGSLNEQFF
TRBV20-1	TRBD2	TRBJ2-3	few	TGCAGTTCTACGGGACTAGCGGGGGGCAGCACAGATACGCAGTATTTT	CSSTGLAGGSTDTQYF
TRBV18	TRBD1	TRBJ1-2	few	TGTGCCAGCTCACCGAAAGCCCCGACAGGGAACCATGGCTACACCTTC	CASSPKAPTGNHGYTF
TRBV7-6	TRBD1	TRBJ1-6	.	TGTGCCAGCAGCGATGGGACAGGGCGATCACCCCTCCACTTT	CASSDGTGRSPLHF
TRBV5-1	.	TRBJ2-1	many	TGCGCCAGCAGCTTGGTGGGGTCGGATCACAATGAGCAGTTCTTC	CASSLVGSDHNEQFF
TRBV20-1	.	TRBJ1-4	.	TGCAGTGCTAGAGTATCGACGGCTAATGAAAAACTGTTTTTT	CSARVSTANEKLFF
TRBV3-1	TRBD2	TRBJ2-2	.	TGTGCCAGCAGCCTACCCACGGGCGGGGGGCAAGGCACCGGGGAGCTGTTTTTT	CASSLPTGGGQGTGELFF
TRBV10-3	TRBD2	TRBJ2-1	many	TGTGCCATCAGTGTAAAAGGTAGCGGGGGGGCCAGTAATGAGCAGTTCTTC	CAISVKGSGGASNEQFF
TRBV6-1	.	TRBJ1-5	.	TGTGCCAGCAGTGAAGGGGAAGTTAATAGCAATCAGCCCCAGCATTTT	CASSEGEVNSNQPQHF
TRBV30	.	TRBJ1-1	many	TGTGCCTGGAGTATAATGAACACTGAAGCTTTCTTT	CAWSIMNTEAFF
TRBV7-9	.	TRBJ1-1	few	TGTGCCAGCGAACAGGGCACCACTGAAGCTTTCTTT	CASEQGTTEAFF
TRBV7-9	.	TRBJ1-2	few	TGTGCCAGCAGCACATTAAGAGGAGGATGGGCGGGCTACACCTTC	CASSTLRGGWAGYTF
TRBV3-1	.	TRBJ2-5	many	TGTGCCAGCAGCCCAGCGGGCACGAGAGGGCAAGAGACCCAGTACTTC	CASSPAGTRGQETQYF
TRBV20-1	.	TRBJ1-1	many	TGCAGTGCTCCCAACAGGGTAAGGAACACTGAAGCTTTCTTT	CSAPNRVRNTEAFF
TRBV7-9	.	TRBJ2-1	many	TGTGCCAGCAGCTTGCTGACCGGGAATGAGCAGTTCTTC	CASSLLTGNEQFF
TRBV3-1	.	TRBJ1-6	many	TGTGCCAGCAGCCAAGATTCCGCCGGGAGGTTTGGGTCACCCCTCCACTTT	CASSQDSAGRFGSPLHF
TRBV27	.	TRBJ1-1	many	TGTGCCAGCAGCAGGATTGGGCGGAACACTGAAGCTTTCTTT	CASSRIGRNTEAFF
TRBV18	.	TRBJ2-5	many	TGTGCCAGCTCACCCTACGAGAAACAGGTGTACCAAGAGACCCAGTACTTC	CASSPYEKQVYQETQYF
TRBV27	TRBD1	TRBJ1-5	.	TGTGCCAGCAACGACAGGGGGAGCAATCAGCCCCAGCATTTT	CASNDRGSNQPQHF
TRBV12-3/TRBV12-4	.	TRBJ1-1	many	TGTGCCAGCAGGACTAAAGGGGGGAACACTGAAGCTTTCTTT	CASRTKGGNTEAFF
TRBV20-1	.	TRBJ2-7	few	TGCAGTGCTAGACCGCCCATCTACGAGCAGTACTTC	CSARPPIYEQYF
TRBV20-1	TRBD1	TRBJ2-1	many	TGCAGTGCGAGACAGGGGGGCAATGAGCAGTTCTTC	CSARQGGNEQFF
TRBV13	.	TRBJ2-3	many	TGTGCCAGCAGCTCGTTCGGAGTTCCAGATACGCAGTATTTT	CASSSFGVPDTQYF
TRBV19	.	TRBJ1-1	few	TGTGCCAGTAGTATAGGACCGTCCGGGGAGACTGAAGCTTTCTTT	CASSIGPSGETEAFF
TRBV7-8	.	TRBJ2-7	few	TGTGCCAGCAGCTTTGATCAACCCGAGCAGTACTTC	CASSFDQPEQYF
TRBV6-1	TRBD1	TRBJ1-5	.	TGTGCCGTCCGTGGGACAGGGGCCCAAAATCAGCCCCAGCATTTT	CAVRGTGAQNQPQHF
TRBV19	.	TRBJ1-5	.	TGTGCCAGTAGTAACGGGGTTAGCAATCAGCCCCAGCATTTT	CASSNGVSNQPQHF
TRBV27	.	TRBJ2-7	few	TGTGCCAGCAGTGTCACAGGGTTCCACGAGCAGTACTTC	CASSVTGFHEQYF
TRBV18	.	TRBJ2-1	many	TGTGCCAGCTCACCAATGGGCGCCTACAATGAGCAGTTCTTC	CASSPMGAYNEQFF
TRBV30	TRBD1	TRBJ1-5	many	TGTGCCTACCGACAGGGAATTCAGCCCCAGCATTTT	CAYRQGIQPQHF
TRBV7-8	.	TRBJ2-2	.	TGTGCCAGCGGCTTGGCCAGGGGCCAGTACAACACCGGGGAGCTGTTTTTT	CASGLARGQYNTGELFF
TRBV10-3	TRBD1	TRBJ2-3	.	TGTGCCATCACACCGGGACAGAGCACAGATACGCAGTATTTT	CAITPGQSTDTQYF
TRBV20-1	TRBD1	TRBJ1-4	many	TGCAGTGCTTCCGGGACAGGGGTCGAAAAACTGTTTTTT	CSASGTGVEKLFF